The present entry profiles one TCR beta chain with its context. Its antigen is currently unknown. The J segment lost 4 bases and the V segment lost 3 bases, leaving 4 bases of the junction unmatched. The CDR3 runs to 14 residues. Germline V gives CDR1 WNHNN, CDR2 SYGVQD (reference sequence). The source of the sample is a study of cytomegalovirus exposure and HLA in healthy donors. Study-wide points: Being indistinguishable, some V segments were excluded, TRBV6-2 and TRBV6-3 among them. The authors enumerated roughly 160 TCR beta chains as linked to cytomegalovirus.

The PCR used 60 Vbeta and 13 Jbeta primers. Measured with immunoSEQ multiplex PCR; TCRdb has only the in-frame clones, and not every one. The table lists approximately 100,000 clones, over 70% of them singletons. The clonotype originates from a man between 18 and 29 years old in good health and CMV-seropositive. Sequenced: PBMCs. The chain carries TRBV10-1 and TRBJ2-3; 7 bases are shared with TRBD1. The CDR3 DNA reads TGCGCCAGCAGTGACCGGGACAGCCCAGATACGCAGTATTTT. Its protein is CASSDRDSPDTQYF.